Reported below is one TCR beta chain. Antigen specificity is unknown. The sample belongs to a study of T cell responses to AZD1222 COVID-19 vaccine. Whole-study results and caveats: Increased Spike-specific TCR breadth and depth were observed after two AZD1222 doses. Spike was spanned by vaccine-associated CD4 TCRs, with dominance at 160-218 and 743-854. Baseline seropositives among AZD1222 recipients totaled only six or seven.

After removal of 5 bases from V and 7 bases from J, the junction contained 16 bases not matched to a gene. CDR1 is MDHEN, CDR2 SYDVKM, per germline. CDR3 length: 16 amino acids. Method: immunoSEQ multiplex PCR; TCRdb's copy keeps in-frame clones and lacks some. Of more than 95,000 clones in the sample, roughly 86% were seen once. The V and J genes are TRBV28 and TRBJ2-7; 8 bases are a match to TRBD2. This specimen was peripheral blood, taken 28 days after the second dose of the MenACWY control vaccine. This receptor was taken from an adult who received the MenACWY meningococcal vaccine as a control. CDR3 nucleotide sequence: TGTGCCAGCAGTGTTTTTCGGGGGGGCGTTACGCTGGAGCAGTACTTC. This codes for CASSVFRGGVTLEQYF.